The rows below give T cell receptor beta chains drawn from one sample of a study of OX40 agonist ivuxolimab in advanced cancers. Clones were sequenced by immunoSEQ multiplex PCR, and TCRdb holds only the in-frame ones, with some missing. The sample comprises about 73,000 clones, about 86% of which are singletons, and 2.4% rests with the top ten. The sequencing used CD4+ or CD8+ T cells sorted from blood, collected in a trial of the OX40 agonist ivuxolimab. Receptors originate from an adult with an advanced solid tumor such as melanoma, head and neck, liver or kidney cancer. The CDR3 runs from the conserved cysteine through the conserved F or W. D genes are given only for firm matches. Clone size is shown for a subset of rows, as once, few, many or a class of expanded clone.

CDR3,DNA,V,J,size,D
CASTVERGQPQHF,TGTGCCAGCACCGTCGAGAGGGGTCAGCCCCAGCATTTT,TRBV2,TRBJ1-5,few,-
CASSFDSFGSYNEQFF,TGTGCCAGCAGCTTCGACAGTTTTGGCTCCTACAATGAGCAGTTCTTC,TRBV11-3,TRBJ2-1,-,-
CASRAGATSNLAKNIQYF,TGTGCCAGCCGGGCAGGGGCGACTAGTAATTTAGCCAAAAACATTCAGTACTTC,TRBV2,TRBJ2-4,-,-
CASSSTGVETDTQYF,TGTGCCAGCAGCTCGACAGGGGTTGAGACAGATACGCAGTATTTT,TRBV7-2,TRBJ2-3,-,TRBD1
CASSESPAGVMRSTEAFF,TGCGCCAGCAGCGAAAGTCCTGCGGGTGTAATGAGGAGCACTGAAGCTTTCTTT,TRBV5-1,TRBJ1-1,-,-
CASSVSLVGPSNTGELFF,TGTGCCAGCAGCGTGTCTTTAGTGGGACCGTCGAACACCGGGGAGCTGTTTTTT,TRBV9,TRBJ2-2,-,-
CASSLYRISNTEAFF,TGTGCCAGCAGCTTATACAGGATCTCGAACACTGAAGCTTTCTTT,TRBV11-2,TRBJ1-1,-,-
CASSEAGQGNTIYF,TGTGCCAGCAGTGAAGCGGGACAGGGAAACACCATATATTTT,TRBV2,TRBJ1-3,-,TRBD1
CASSPGGGSYNEQFF,TGCGCCAGCAGCCCGGGGGGGGGCTCCTACAATGAGCAGTTCTTC,TRBV5-1,TRBJ2-1,-,TRBD2
CASSLEAGGLFSTDTQYF,TGCGCCAGCAGCTTGGAAGCGGGAGGGTTGTTTAGCACAGATACGCAGTATTTT,TRBV5-1,TRBJ2-3,-,TRBD2
CASSLTSSYEQYF,TGTGCCAGCAGTTTGACTAGCTCCTACGAGCAGTACTTC,TRBV28,TRBJ2-7,few,-
CAIMKSLRTGEAYEQFF,TGTGCCATCATGAAAAGTCTTCGGACAGGGGAGGCTTATGAGCAGTTCTTC,TRBV10-3,TRBJ2-1,-,TRBD1
CAISESWTDGYTF,TGTGCCATCAGTGAGTCATGGACGGATGGCTACACCTTC,TRBV10-3,TRBJ1-2,-,-
CASSYDRQRGYTF,TGTGCCAGCAGCTATGACAGGCAGAGGGGCTACACCTTC,TRBV6-5,TRBJ1-2,-,-
CASSLVKTVGAFF,TGTGCCAGCAGCTTAGTGAAGACAGTCGGGGCTTTCTTT,TRBV7-2,TRBJ1-1,-,-
CASSPVQRENNEQFF,TGTGCCAGCTCACCAGTTCAGCGGGAGAACAATGAGCAGTTCTTC,TRBV18,TRBJ2-1,few,TRBD2
CSVRVLPSNYGYTF,TGCAGCGTCAGGGTGCTCCCCTCTAACTATGGCTACACCTTC,TRBV29-1,TRBJ1-2,-,-
CASRDQPSTGELFF,TGTGCCAGCAGGGATCAGCCGTCGACCGGGGAGCTGTTTTTT,TRBV7-2,TRBJ2-2,few,-
CSVEPTGAEKLFF,TGCAGCGTTGAACCGACAGGGGCTGAAAAACTGTTTTTT,TRBV29-1,TRBJ1-4,-,TRBD1
CASSRYQETQYF,TGTGCCAGCAGCCGGTACCAAGAGACCCAGTACTTC,TRBV4-2,TRBJ2-5,-,-
CASSGGGTASYEQYF,TGTGCCAGCAGTGGAGGGGGGACAGCTTCCTACGAGCAGTACTTC,TRBV6-1,TRBJ2-7,-,-
CASSFAFRQGAYGYTF,TGTGCCAGCAGCTTCGCCTTCAGGCAGGGGGCATATGGCTACACCTTC,TRBV7-2,TRBJ1-2,-,TRBD1
CASSRLQGNYGYTF,TGTGCCAGCAGTCGATTACAGGGAAACTATGGCTACACCTTC,TRBV6-5,TRBJ1-2,-,-
CASSPLGVPGELFF,TGCGCCAGCAGCCCCTTGGGGGTTCCCGGGGAGCTGTTTTTT,TRBV4-3,TRBJ2-2,-,-
CAISEFTRGPRGGNEQFF,TGTGCCATCAGTGAGTTCACGAGGGGGCCTCGTGGGGGCAATGAGCAGTTCTTC,TRBV10-3,TRBJ2-1,-,TRBD1
CASSLAGQLYQPQHF,TGCGCCAGCAGCTTGGCCGGACAGTTGTATCAGCCCCAGCATTTT,TRBV5-1,TRBJ1-5,-,-
CASSSHPGLAGVWQYF,TGTGCCAGCAGCTCCCATCCGGGCCTAGCGGGAGTATGGCAGTACTTC,TRBV9,TRBJ2-7,-,TRBD2
CASSLSSSVNQETQYF,TGTGCCAGCAGCTTGAGTAGTAGCGTAAACCAAGAGACCCAGTACTTC,TRBV11-3,TRBJ2-5,-,-
CASSASSFSSTDTQYF,TGTGCCAGCAGCGCATCCTCGTTCTCTAGCACAGATACGCAGTATTTT,TRBV9,TRBJ2-3,-,-
CASSFGLGVSGNTIYF,TGTGCCAGCAGCTTTGGGCTCGGGGTTTCCGGAAACACCATATATTTT,TRBV7-6,TRBJ1-3,-,-
CASSPPIMFAGELFF,TGTGCCAGCTCACCACCGATAATGTTTGCCGGGGAGCTGTTTTTT,TRBV18,TRBJ2-2,-,-
CASSLGTDKNAQHF,TGTGCCAGCAGCCTGGGGACAGATAAGAATGCCCAGCATTTT,TRBV5-4,TRBJ1-5,few,TRBD1
CASSTPDLYEQYF,TGCGCCAGCAGCACCCCGGACCTTTACGAGCAGTACTTC,TRBV4-1,TRBJ2-7,-,-
CASSIVGEAEAFF,TGTGCCAGCTCAATAGTAGGGGAGGCTGAAGCTTTCTTT,TRBV18,TRBJ1-1,-,-
CASKGDFSYEQYF,TGTGCCTCAAAAGGGGACTTCTCCTACGAGCAGTACTTC,TRBV30,TRBJ2-7,-,-
CASDFGYGTDTQYF,TGCGCCAGCGATTTCGGGTACGGCACAGATACGCAGTATTTT,TRBV5-1,TRBJ2-3,once,-
CASSTSGTGAPEAFF,TGTGCCAGTAGTACATCCGGGACAGGGGCCCCTGAAGCTTTCTTT,TRBV19,TRBJ1-1,once,TRBD1